The following is a TCR beta chain sequence with its context. These data come from a study of OX40 agonist ivuxolimab in advanced cancers. Germline lookup yields CDR1 SGHNT and CDR2 YYREEE (reference sequence). The V end was cut by 9 bases, the J end by 2 bases, with 8 bases between. This CDR3 is 11 amino acids long. Libraries were prepared by immunoSEQ multiplex PCR; TCRdb keeps only in-frame clonotypes and omits some of them. The top ten hold approximately 9.7% of the sample, which has 25,000 or so clones, approximately 88% seen once. The clonotype comes from an adult with an advanced solid tumor such as melanoma, head and neck, liver or kidney cancer. Here the sequenced sample was CD4+ or CD8+ T cells sorted from blood, taken in a trial of the OX40 agonist ivuxolimab. The chain uses TRBV5-4 and TRBJ2-5; no firm D call. The CDR3 is CATKTQETQYF. CDR3 nucleotide sequence: TGTGCCACTAAAACTCAAGAGACCCAGTACTTC.